What follows is one T cell receptor beta chain and its context. The antigen it recognizes is unknown. One end of the junction varies from germline; a read error may be responsible. Other DNA variants within this sample encode the same CDR3. Before undergoing thyroid surgery, none of the patients had been given any kind of treatment. The study retrospectively analysed patient clinical samples collected from the early 2010s to the late 2010s using T-cell receptor beta sequencing. CDR1 and CDR2, looked up from the germline V gene, are LGHNT and FRNRAP. Including the terminal cysteine and phenylalanine, the CDR3 comprises 14 residues. CDR3 DNA only is kept here, 42 bases in frame from base 1. This record comes from a study of metastatic and nonmetastatic thyroid tumors (dated by TCRdb to about 2020). Background for the entire study: The researchers compared repertoires between peripheral blood samples and tumor or nodule tissue samples from patients with malignant or benign thyroid disease. What the authors observed across the whole study: TCR beta diversity was reported as significantly higher in malignant tumors than in benign nodules, in both blood and tumor samples.

Library preparation was by PCR. TCRdb shows the sequencer as Illumina HiSeq 4000. High-throughput sequencing was used to profile the TCR beta-chain CDR3 region of each patient. The published analysis was carried out like this. Drawing on CDR3 differences between clinicopathological groups, the researchers built a classifier meant to tell apart patients with distant-metastatic papillary thyroid cancer. The Shannon index was used to assess repertoire diversity, and the Morisita-Horn index was used to assess tumor-blood repertoire similarity. The public reads were reanalyzed by TCRdb: fastp trimming at Q25, MiXCR alignment, in-frame beta chains only. These V and J calls rely on TCRdb rather than the paper's analysis. In this sample the table shows 20,000 to 25,000 clones, approximately 22% of which occur a single time. The top ten hold roughly 4.3% of the sample.

The sequence was obtained from a female donor with papillary thyroid cancer or a benign thyroid nodule (not recorded which). Some clones in this sample may be carry-over from other donors' samples. The sample comprised adjacent normal tissue. The V and J genes are TRBV12-5 and TRBJ2-5; the D gene cannot be named for sure. CDR3 region: CASARGGLQETQYF. The nucleotides read TGTGCGAGTGCCCGAGGCGGCCTACAAGAGACCCAGTACTTC.